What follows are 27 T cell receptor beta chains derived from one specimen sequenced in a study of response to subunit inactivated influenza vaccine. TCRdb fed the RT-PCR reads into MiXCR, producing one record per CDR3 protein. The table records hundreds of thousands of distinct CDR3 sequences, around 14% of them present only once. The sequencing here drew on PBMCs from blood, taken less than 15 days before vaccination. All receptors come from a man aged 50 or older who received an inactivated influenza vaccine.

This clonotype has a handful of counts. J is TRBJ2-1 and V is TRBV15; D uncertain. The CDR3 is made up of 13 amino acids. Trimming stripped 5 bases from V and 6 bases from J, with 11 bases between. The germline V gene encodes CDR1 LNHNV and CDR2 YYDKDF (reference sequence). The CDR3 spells CATSQGWVNEQFF. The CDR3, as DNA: TGTGCCACCAGCCAAGGTTGGGTCAATGAGCAGTTCTTC.

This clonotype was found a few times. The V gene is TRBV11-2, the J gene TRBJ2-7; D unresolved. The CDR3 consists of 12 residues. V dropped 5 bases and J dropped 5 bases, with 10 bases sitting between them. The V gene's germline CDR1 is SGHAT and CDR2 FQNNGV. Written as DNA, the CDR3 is TGTGCCAGCAGCCCCAACGTAAACGAGCAGTACTTC. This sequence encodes CASSPNVNEQYF.

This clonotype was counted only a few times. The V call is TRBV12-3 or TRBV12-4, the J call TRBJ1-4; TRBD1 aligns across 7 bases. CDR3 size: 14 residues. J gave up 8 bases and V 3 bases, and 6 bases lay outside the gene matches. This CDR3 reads CASSLMTGTEKLFF. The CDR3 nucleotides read TGTGCCAGCAGTTTGATGACAGGGACCGAAAAACTGTTTTTT.

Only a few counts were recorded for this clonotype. The CDR3 region is CASSDQSTQYF. In nucleotides, the CDR3 is TGTGCCAGCAGTGACCAATCGACCCAGTACTTC. The J gene is TRBJ2-5, the V gene TRBV2; D remains ambiguous. In germline, CDR1 is SNHLY, CDR2 FYNNEI. There are 11 residues in the CDR3. V was clipped by 3 bases and J by 7 bases, with 6 bases between them.

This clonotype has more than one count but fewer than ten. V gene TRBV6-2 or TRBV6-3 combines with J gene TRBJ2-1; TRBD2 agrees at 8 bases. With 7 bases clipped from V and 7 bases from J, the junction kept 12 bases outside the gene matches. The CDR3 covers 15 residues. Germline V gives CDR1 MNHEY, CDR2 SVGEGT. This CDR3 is CASTHSGTRGNEQFF. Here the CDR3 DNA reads TGTGCCAGCACCCATTCCGGGACTAGAGGGAATGAGCAGTTCTTC.

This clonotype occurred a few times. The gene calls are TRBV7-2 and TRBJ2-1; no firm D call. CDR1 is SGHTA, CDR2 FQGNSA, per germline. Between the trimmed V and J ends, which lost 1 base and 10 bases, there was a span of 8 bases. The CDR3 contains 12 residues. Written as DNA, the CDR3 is TGTGCCAGCAGCTTAGGACGAGAGGAGCAGTTCTTC. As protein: CASSLGREEQFF.

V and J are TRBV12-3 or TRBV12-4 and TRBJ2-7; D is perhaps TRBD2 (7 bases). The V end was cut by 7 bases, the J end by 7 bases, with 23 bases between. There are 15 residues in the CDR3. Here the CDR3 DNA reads TGTGCCAGCACCTACCGGGCGGGGGCCCTTGGAGAGCAGTACTTC. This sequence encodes CASTYRAGALGEQYF.

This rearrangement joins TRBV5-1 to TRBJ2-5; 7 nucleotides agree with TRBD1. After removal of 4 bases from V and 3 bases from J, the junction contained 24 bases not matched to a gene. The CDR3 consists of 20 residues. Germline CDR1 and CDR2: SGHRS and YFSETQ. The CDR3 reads CASSGTRRETGREEKETQYF. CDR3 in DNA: TGCGCCAGCAGCGGGACCCGTCGTGAGACAGGGCGAGAGGAAAAAGAGACCCAGTACTTC. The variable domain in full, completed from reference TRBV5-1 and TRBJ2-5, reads KAGVTQTPRYLIKTRGQQVTLSCSPISGHRSVSWYQQTPGQGLQFLFEYFSETQRNKGNFPGRFSGRQFSNSRSEMNVSTLELGDSALYLCASSGTRRETGREEKETQYFGPGTRLLVL.

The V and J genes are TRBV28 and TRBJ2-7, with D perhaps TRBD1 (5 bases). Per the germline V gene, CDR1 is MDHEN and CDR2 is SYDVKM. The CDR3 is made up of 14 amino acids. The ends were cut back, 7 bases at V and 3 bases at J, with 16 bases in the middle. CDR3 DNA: TGTGCCAGCAATCTGGGGCAGGTAAACTACGAGCAGTACTTC. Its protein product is CASNLGQVNYEQYF.

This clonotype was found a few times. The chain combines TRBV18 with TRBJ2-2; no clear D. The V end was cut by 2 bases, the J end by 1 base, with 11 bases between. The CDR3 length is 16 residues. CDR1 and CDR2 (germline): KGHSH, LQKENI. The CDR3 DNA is TGTGCCAGCTCACCAACTCGGGCAGAGAACACCGGGGAGCTGTTTTTT. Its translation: CASSPTRAENTGELFF. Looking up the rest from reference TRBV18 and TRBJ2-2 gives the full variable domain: NAGVMQNPRHLVRRRGQEARLRCSPMKGHSHVYWYRQLPEEGLKFMVYLQKENIIDESGMPKERFSAEFPKEGPSILRIQQVVRGDSAAYFCASSPTRAENTGELFFGEGSRLTVL.

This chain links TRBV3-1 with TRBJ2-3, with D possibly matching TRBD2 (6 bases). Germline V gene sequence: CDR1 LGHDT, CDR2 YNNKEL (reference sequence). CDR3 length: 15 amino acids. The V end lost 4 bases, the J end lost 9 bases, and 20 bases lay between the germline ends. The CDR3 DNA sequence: TGTGCCAGCAGCCTTCAAAGAGAAATGCGGGGCACGCAGTATTTT. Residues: CASSLQREMRGTQYF.

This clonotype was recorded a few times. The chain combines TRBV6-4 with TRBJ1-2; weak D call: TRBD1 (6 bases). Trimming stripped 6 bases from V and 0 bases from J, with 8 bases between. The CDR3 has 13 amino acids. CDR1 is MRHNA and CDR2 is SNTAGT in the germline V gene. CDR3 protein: CASRQGANYGYTF. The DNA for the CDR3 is TGTGCCAGCAGACAGGGAGCTAACTATGGCTACACCTTC.

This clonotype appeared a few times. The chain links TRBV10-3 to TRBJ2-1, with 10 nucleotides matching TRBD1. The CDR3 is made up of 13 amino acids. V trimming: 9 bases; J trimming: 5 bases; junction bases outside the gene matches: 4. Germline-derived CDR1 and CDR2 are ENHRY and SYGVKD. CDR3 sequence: CAMMGQGNNEQFF. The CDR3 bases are TGTGCCATGATGGGACAGGGGAACAATGAGCAGTTCTTC.

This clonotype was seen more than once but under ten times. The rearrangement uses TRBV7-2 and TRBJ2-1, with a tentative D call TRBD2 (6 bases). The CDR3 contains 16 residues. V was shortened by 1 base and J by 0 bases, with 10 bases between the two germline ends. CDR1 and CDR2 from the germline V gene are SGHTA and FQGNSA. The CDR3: CASSLVGGASYNEQFF. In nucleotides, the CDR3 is TGTGCCAGCAGCTTAGTAGGAGGGGCCTCCTACAATGAGCAGTTCTTC.

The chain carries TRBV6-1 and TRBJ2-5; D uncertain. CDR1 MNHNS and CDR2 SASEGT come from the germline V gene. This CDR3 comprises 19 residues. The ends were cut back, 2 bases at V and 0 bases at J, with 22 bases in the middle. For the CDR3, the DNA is TGTGCCAGCAGTGAATCGGCCGTTTGGGCTTCGATGTACCAAGAGACCCAGTACTTC. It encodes CASSESAVWASMYQETQYF.

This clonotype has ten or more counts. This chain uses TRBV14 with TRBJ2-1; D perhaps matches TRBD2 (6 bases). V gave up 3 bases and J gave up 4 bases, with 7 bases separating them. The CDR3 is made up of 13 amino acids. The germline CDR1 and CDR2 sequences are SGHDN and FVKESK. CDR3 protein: CASSQGLYNEQFF. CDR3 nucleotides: TGTGCCAGCAGCCAGGGACTTTACAATGAGCAGTTCTTC.

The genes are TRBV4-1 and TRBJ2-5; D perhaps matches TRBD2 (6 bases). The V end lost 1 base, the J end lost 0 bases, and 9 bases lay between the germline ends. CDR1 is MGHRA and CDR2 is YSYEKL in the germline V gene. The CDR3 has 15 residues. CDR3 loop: CASSQVGTYQETQYF. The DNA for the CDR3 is TGCGCCAGCAGCCAAGTCGGGACTTACCAAGAGACCCAGTACTTC.

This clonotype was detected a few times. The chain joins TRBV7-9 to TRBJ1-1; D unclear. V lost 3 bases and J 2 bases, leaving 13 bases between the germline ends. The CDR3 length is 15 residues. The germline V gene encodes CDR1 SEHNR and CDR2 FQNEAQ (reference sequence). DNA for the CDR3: TGTGCCAGCAGCTTCCCACAGCAAATAAACACTGAAGCTTTCTTT. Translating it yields CASSFPQQINTEAFF. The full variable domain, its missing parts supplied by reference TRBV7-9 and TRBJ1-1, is DTGVSQNPRHKITKRGQNVTFRCDPISEHNRLYWYRQTLGQGPEFLTYFQNEAQLEKSRLLSDRFSAERPKGSFSTLEIQRTEQGDSAMYLCASSFPQQINTEAFFGQGTRLTVV.

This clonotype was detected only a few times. Here the CDR3 reads CASSPQSGRINTEAFF. CDR3 nucleotide sequence: TGTGCCAGCAGTCCCCAGAGTGGCAGAATTAACACTGAAGCTTTCTTT. The V call is TRBV28, the J call TRBJ1-1; D ambiguous. Germline V lookup: CDR1 MDHEN, CDR2 SYDVKM. CDR3 size: 16 residues. Trimming cost V 5 bases and J 2 bases, with 18 bases left between them. Supplemented by reference TRBV28 and TRBJ1-1, the full variable domain reads DVKVTQSSRYLVKRTGEKVFLECVQDMDHENMFWYRQDPGLGLRLIYFSYDVKMKEKGDIPEGYSVSREKKERFSLILESASTNQTSMYLCASSPQSGRINTEAFFGQGTRLTVV.

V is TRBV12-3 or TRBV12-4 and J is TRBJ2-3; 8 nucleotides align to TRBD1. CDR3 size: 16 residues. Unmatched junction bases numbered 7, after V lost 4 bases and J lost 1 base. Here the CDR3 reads CASSSDRASGTDTQYF. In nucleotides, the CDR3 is TGTGCCAGCAGTTCGGACAGGGCTAGCGGCACAGATACGCAGTATTTT.

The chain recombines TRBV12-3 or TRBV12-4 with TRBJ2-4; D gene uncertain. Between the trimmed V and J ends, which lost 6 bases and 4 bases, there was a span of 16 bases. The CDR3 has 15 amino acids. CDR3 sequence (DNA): TGTGCCAGCAGCATTAGGTCAGGAACTAAAAACATTCAGTACTTC. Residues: CASSIRSGTKNIQYF.

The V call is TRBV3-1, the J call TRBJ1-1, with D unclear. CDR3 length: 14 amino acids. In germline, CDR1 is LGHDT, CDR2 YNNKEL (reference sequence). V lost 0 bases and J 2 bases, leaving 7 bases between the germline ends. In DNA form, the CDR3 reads TGTGCCAGCAGCCAAGATAATATCAACACTGAAGCTTTCTTT. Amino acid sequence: CASSQDNINTEAFF.

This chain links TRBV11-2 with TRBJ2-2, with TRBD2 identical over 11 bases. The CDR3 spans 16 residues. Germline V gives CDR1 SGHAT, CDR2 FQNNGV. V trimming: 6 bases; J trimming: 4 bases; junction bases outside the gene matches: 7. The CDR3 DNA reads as TGTGCCAGCAGTTTGACTAGCGGGGTCAGCACCGGGGAGCTGTTTTTT. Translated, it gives CASSLTSGVSTGELFF.

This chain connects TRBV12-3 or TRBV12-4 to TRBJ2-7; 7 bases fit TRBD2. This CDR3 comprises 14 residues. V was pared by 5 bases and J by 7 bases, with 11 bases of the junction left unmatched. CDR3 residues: CASSPLLALREQYF. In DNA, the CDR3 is TGTGCCAGCAGTCCCCTACTAGCGTTGAGAGAGCAGTACTTC.

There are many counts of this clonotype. The CDR3, as DNA: TGTGCCAGCAGTGGGGACAACTACGAGCAGTACTTC. Protein product: CASSGDNYEQYF. The chain couples TRBV6-1 to TRBJ2-7, with D perhaps TRBD1 (6 bases). Germline loops: CDR1 MNHNS, CDR2 SASEGT. CDR3 size: 12 residues. Trimming took off 4 bases at V and 3 bases at J, with 7 bases between the two ends.

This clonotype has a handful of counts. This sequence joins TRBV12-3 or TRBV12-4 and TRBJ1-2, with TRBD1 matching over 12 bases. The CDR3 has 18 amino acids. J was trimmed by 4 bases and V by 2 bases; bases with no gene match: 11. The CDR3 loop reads CASSLFLRDRGQRYGYTF. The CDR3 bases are TGTGCCAGCAGTTTATTCCTCCGGGACAGGGGGCAGCGCTATGGCTACACCTTC.

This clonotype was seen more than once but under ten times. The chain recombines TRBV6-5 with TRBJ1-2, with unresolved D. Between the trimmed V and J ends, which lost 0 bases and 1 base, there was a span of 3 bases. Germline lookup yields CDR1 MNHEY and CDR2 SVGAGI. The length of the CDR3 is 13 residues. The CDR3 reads CASSYSVNYGYTF. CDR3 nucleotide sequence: TGTGCCAGCAGTTACTCCGTTAACTATGGCTACACCTTC.